Listed below are T cell receptor beta chains from one sample, sequenced in a study of T cells after posttransplantation cyclophosphamide. Generated by immunoSEQ multiplex PCR, the TCRdb table keeps only in-frame clones and is missing some. The top ten clones hold roughly 2.2% of a sample with about 21,000 clones, approximately 83% of them seen once. The source material was PBMCs, sampled around 53 weeks after allogeneic stem cell transplant with calcineurin inhibitor and methotrexate. Every receptor here comes from a female patient between 30 and 39 years old who received an allogeneic stem cell transplant from an unrelated donor, was CMV-positive, and had acute and chronic GVHD. Some T cells may have come from the graft donor. Both conserved end residues are part of each CDR3.

TRBV30,TRBJ1-6,CAWTKETLYNSPLHF
TRBV7-9,TRBJ1-2,CASSLPQGAGYTF
TRBV18,TRBJ2-5,CASSPGLAEETQYF
TRBV15,TRBJ2-1,CATSREGAGEQFF
TRBV7-2,TRBJ2-1,CASSRAGPEQFF
TRBV11-3,TRBJ2-5,CASSRDLQETQYF
TRBV4-3,TRBJ2-7,CASSQDRQGKYEQYF
TRBV18,TRBJ1-4,CASSPEQGTNEKLFF
TRBV7-2,TRBJ2-1,CASRPSSGSRDEQFF
TRBV29-1,TRBJ1-3,CSVDPQGPVRYGNTIYF
TRBV6-4,TRBJ2-3,CASATEGEGTQYF
TRBV7-9,TRBJ1-1,CASSPQTGGAGNTEAFF
TRBV28,TRBJ1-2,CASRGLGQGRKYGYTF
TRBV28,TRBJ1-5,CASRERVSNQPQHF
TRBV7-6,TRBJ1-5,CASSQGGYQPQHF
TRBV2,TRBJ2-7,CASSWSPLQGQDSYEQYF
TRBV10-3,TRBJ1-2,CAISESPRQVQGGYTF
TRBV28,TRBJ2-7,CASSLWPSSDRLYEQYF
TRBV7-6,TRBJ2-3,CASSLAFHTDTQYF
TRBV5-4,TRBJ2-7,CASSLVPGTSGSEYPYEQYF
TRBV11-2,TRBJ1-6,CASSLAENNSPLHF
TRBV4-3,TRBJ2-2,CASSQDDMVGTFTGELFF
TRBV7-3,TRBJ1-2,CASSLTGGGGGYTF